This record looks at one T cell receptor (beta chain) sequence and its context. As yet, its antigen is unknown. This CDR3 region has 15 residues. V trimming: 0 bases; J trimming: 5 bases; junction bases outside the gene matches: 8. Germline CDR1 reads GTSNPN; CDR2 reads SVGIG (reference sequence). This entry comes from a study of T cells in localized non-small cell lung cancer. General study findings and limits: Among the tissues sampled, uninvolved adjacent lung had the highest T cell clonality, above tumor. Analysis by sequencing included only one tumor region, so heterogeneity remains possible.

Measured with immunoSEQ multiplex PCR; TCRdb has only the in-frame clones, and not every one. This table has around 96,000 clones, under 95% appearing once. This clonotype was obtained from a woman aged 40 to 75 with stage II squamous cell lung carcinoma. The rearrangement uses TRBV30 and TRBJ1-1; TRBD1 agrees at 8 bases. Sequencing was performed on PBMCs, taken before any cancer treatment. As DNA, the CDR3 is TGTGCCTGGAGTGTAGGAACAGGGGGAGTTACTGAAGCTTTCTTT. Translating gives CAWSVGTGGVTEAFF.